A single sample gave rise to the 29 T cell receptor beta chains below, sequenced in a study of shared clonotypes between healthy human individuals. CD45RO negativity and positive selection for CCR7 defined naive CD8 cells, a population that excluded terminally differentiated effector memory CD45RA+ cells. The data were produced by immunoSEQ multiplex PCR, yet TCRdb's version contains in-frame clones alone and is incomplete. The sample records about 2 million clones, about 95% being singletons. Sequenced sample: naive CD8+ T cells sorted from blood. These TCRs come from a man aged 18 to 29 in good health.

The chain couples TRBV9 to TRBJ1-5; D may be TRBD1 (5 bases). This CDR3 contains 12 residues. V lost 3 bases, J lost 5 bases, and 6 bases lay in between. Germline values: CDR1 SGDLS, CDR2 YYNGEE. DNA of the CDR3: TGTGCCAGCAGCGGAGGGGATCAGCCCCAGCATTTT. Its translation: CASSGGDQPQHF. Full variable domain (remainder filled in from reference TRBV9 and TRBJ1-5): DSGVTQTPKHLITATGQRVTLRCSPRSGDLSVYWYQQSLDQGLQFLIQYYNGEERAKGNILERFSAQQFPDLHSELNLSSLELGDSALYFCASSGGDQPQHFGDGTRLSIL.

The chain uses TRBV6-5 and TRBJ1-2; no clear D. Germline loops: CDR1 MNHEY, CDR2 SVGAGI. V shed 0 bases and J shed 8 bases, with 10 bases lying between them. CDR3 length equals 13 residues. As DNA, the CDR3 is TGTGCCAGCAGTTACTCGGAAGGGAAAGGCTACACCTTC. It encodes CASSYSEGKGYTF.

The chain combines TRBV4-3 with TRBJ1-6; the D is unclear. Germline V gene sequence: CDR1 LGHNA, CDR2 YSLEER. The CDR3 is made up of 12 amino acids. The V end was cut by 1 base, the J end by 10 bases, with 5 bases between. CDR3 nucleotides: TGCGCCAGCAGCCAAGGAGCCTCACCCCTCCACTTT. Protein: CASSQGASPLHF.

This rearrangement joins TRBV2 to TRBJ1-5; D remains ambiguous. Trimming cost V 0 bases and J 7 bases, with 16 bases left between them. This CDR3 is 16 amino acids long. CDR1 is SNHLY and CDR2 is FYNNEI in the germline V gene. CDR3 amino acids: CASSEAAGLFFQPQHF. The CDR3 nucleotides are TGTGCCAGCAGTGAAGCGGCAGGCCTTTTCTTCCAGCCCCAGCATTTT.

The chain joins TRBV19 to TRBJ2-7, with a possible D match to TRBD2 (6 bases). The CDR3 is made up of 13 amino acids. CDR1 LNHDA and CDR2 SQIVND come from the germline V gene (reference sequence). V was cut by 10 bases and J by 2 bases, with 15 bases left in between. CDR3 amino acids: CATSWRDAYEQYF. CDR3 nucleotides: TGTGCCACCTCCTGGAGGGATGCCTACGAGCAGTACTTC.

This chain links TRBV2 with TRBJ2-2, with 10 bases matching TRBD2. Trimming took 7 bases from V and 4 from J; bases not matched to a gene: 12. The CDR3 loop spans 17 amino acids. Per the germline V gene, CDR1 is SNHLY and CDR2 is FYNNEI. In DNA, the CDR3 is TGTGCCAGCACCCTGGGTCTAGCGGGGGACGTCACCGGGGAGCTGTTTTTT. Amino acid sequence: CASTLGLAGDVTGELFF.

V gene TRBV13 combines with J gene TRBJ2-3, with D perhaps TRBD2 (5 bases). Trimming removed 4 bases from V and 0 bases from J, with 17 bases in between. The CDR3 has 17 amino acids. In germline, CDR1 is PRHDT, CDR2 FYEKMQ (reference sequence). The CDR3 coding sequence is TGTGCCAGCAGCTCCCGCCGGACTGGAGCTAGCACAGATACGCAGTATTTT. Amino acid sequence: CASSSRRTGASTDTQYF.

The chain uses TRBV5-6 and TRBJ2-5, with a possible D match to TRBD1 (5 bases). Germline V gene lookup returns CDR1 SGHDT and CDR2 YYEEEE. There are 15 residues in the CDR3. V lost 1 base to trimming and J lost 4 bases, with 14 bases between them. In DNA, the CDR3 is TGTGCCAGCAGCTTGCTTCTCACAGGCCGAGAGACCCAGTACTTC. It translates to CASSLLLTGRETQYF.

In its sample, this clone was seen once. This same CDR3 is encoded by further DNA sequences in the sample. The chain links TRBV6-5 to TRBJ1-1; D not certain. Germline CDR1 reads MNHEY; CDR2 reads SVGAGI. The V gene lost 0 bases and the J gene lost 0 bases, with 5 bases spanning the gap. The CDR3 runs to 14 residues. CDR3 coding DNA: TGTGCCAGCAGTTACTCGGGTCTGAACACTGAAGCTTTCTTT. This translates into CASSYSGLNTEAFF.

With respect to this clone: A read error may explain this, as a much larger clone is one base away. The sample carries other DNA sequences with the same CDR3. The chain is built from TRBV9 and TRBJ2-2; D unclear. The CDR3 runs 13 residues. Germline assignment: CDR1 SGDLS and CDR2 YYNGEE. Trimming cost V 0 bases and J 3 bases, with 3 bases left between them. The CDR3 DNA sequence: TGTGCCAGCAGCGTAGGAGACACCGGGGAGCTGTTTTTT. It translates to CASSVGDTGELFF.

The chain joins TRBV6-1 to TRBJ2-7, with 9 bases that match TRBD1. Per germline, CDR1 MNHNS and CDR2 SASEGT. The CDR3 loop spans 15 amino acids. The ends lost 3 bases at V and 3 bases at J; junction bases unmatched: 6. For the CDR3, the DNA is TGTGCCAGCAGTGAGAGGGACAGGGAGGGCTACGAGCAGTACTTC. Its protein product is CASSERDREGYEQYF.

The J gene is TRBJ1-5, the V gene TRBV11-2; a possible D gene is TRBD1 (5 bases). The germline V gene has CDR1 SGHAT and CDR2 FQNNGV. The CDR3 is 15 amino acids. The V and J ends lost 3 bases and 1 base respectively, with 10 bases between them. CDR3 DNA sequence: TGTGCCAGCAGCTTGGGGGGGATAAGCAATCAGCCCCAGCATTTT. Its translation is CASSLGGISNQPQHF.

With respect to this clone: Within the sample, other DNA sequences also encode this same CDR3. This chain links TRBV4-1 with TRBJ2-7, with 8 bases lining up with TRBD1. V was pared by 5 bases and J by 6 bases, with 9 bases of the junction left unmatched. This CDR3 has 14 residues. Per the germline V gene, CDR1 is MGHRA and CDR2 is YSYEKL. CDR3 sequence (DNA): TGCGCCAGCAGCTTGAGGACAGGGTTAGGCGAGCAGTACTTC. Its protein product is CASSLRTGLGEQYF.

This clone was counted once. CDR3 residues: CASSPRDYQETQYF. The CDR3 DNA follows: TGTGCCAGCTCACCAAGGGACTACCAAGAGACCCAGTACTTC. The chain recombines TRBV18 with TRBJ2-5; D may be TRBD2 (6 bases). Germline V gene data show CDR1 as KGHSH and CDR2 as LQKENI. This CDR3 contains 14 residues. Between the trimmed V and J ends, which lost 2 bases and 0 bases, there was a span of 7 bases.

This clone was found a few times. The chain uses TRBV19 and TRBJ2-7; 9 nucleotides line up with TRBD2. This CDR3 has 14 amino acids. V lost 3 bases, J lost 2 bases, and 2 bases stayed unmatched. Looked up from germline, CDR1 is LNHDA and CDR2 is SQIVND (reference sequence). CDR3 sequence (DNA): TGTGCCAGTAGTATGGCTAGCGGGACCTACGAGCAGTACTTC. Translating it yields CASSMASGTYEQYF.

CDR3 sequence: CATTGATNYGYTF. The CDR3 bases are TGTGCCACCACAGGGGCCACCAACTATGGCTACACCTTC. This sequence joins TRBV10-3 and TRBJ1-2; 7 nucleotides align to TRBD1. CDR3 length: 13 residues. Per germline, CDR1 ENHRY and CDR2 SYGVKD. With V trimmed by 10 bases and J by 2 bases, 7 bases remained unmatched.

The rearrangement uses TRBV4-3 and TRBJ1-4; D is unclear. Germline CDR1 LGHNA, CDR2 YSLEER. The CDR3 runs to 15 residues. V lost 0 bases, J lost 5 bases, and 10 bases lay in between. The CDR3 here is CASSQDKLRNEKLFF. The CDR3 nucleotides are TGCGCCAGCAGCCAAGATAAACTCCGGAATGAAAAACTGTTTTTT.

The chain couples TRBV6-6 to TRBJ2-7, with D tentatively TRBD1 (6 bases). V was clipped by 5 bases and J by 2 bases, with 16 bases between them. The germline gives CDR1 MNHNY, CDR2 SVGAGI (reference sequence). The CDR3 has 15 residues. The CDR3 here is CASSPRGQITYEQYF. The DNA for the CDR3 is TGTGCCAGCAGTCCCCGGGGACAAATTACCTACGAGCAGTACTTC.

The chain carries TRBV4-1 and TRBJ2-5, with D possibly TRBD1 on 5 matching bases. The CDR3 sequence is 15 residues long. Germline CDR1 and CDR2: MGHRA and YSYEKL. Trimming took 0 bases from V and 1 from J, leaving 9 bases between them. CDR3 loop: CASSQDQGPQETQYF. CDR3 bases: TGCGCCAGCAGCCAAGATCAGGGCCCCCAAGAGACCCAGTACTTC.

Turning to this clone: Additional DNA sequences in this sample encode the identical CDR3. V gene TRBV19 combines with J gene TRBJ1-5; D ambiguous. Germline CDR1 is LNHDA and CDR2 is SQIVND (reference sequence). This CDR3 spans 12 amino acids. Trimming left V 1 base short and J 7 bases short, with 5 bases between. This CDR3 reads CASSIGNQPQHF. The CDR3 DNA sequence: TGTGCCAGTAGTATAGGGAACCAGCCCCAGCATTTT.

The chain links TRBV6-5 to TRBJ1-2, with unresolved D. From germline, CDR1 is MNHEY and CDR2 SVGAGI. The CDR3 totals 12 residues. The V gene lost 8 bases and the J gene lost 8 bases, with 15 bases spanning the gap. CDR3 in DNA: TGTGCCAGCTCCGCCCTCGGCGGGGGCTACACCTTC. Encoded protein: CASSALGGGYTF.

The chain has TRBV7-9 and TRBJ2-7; 7 bases line up with TRBD1. CDR1 SEHNR and CDR2 FQNEAQ come from the germline V gene (reference sequence). The CDR3 spans 14 residues. V gave up 5 bases and J gave up 0 bases; unmatched junction bases: 4. Written as DNA, the CDR3 is TGTGCCAGCAGCGAAACAGGGGCCTCCTACGAGCAGTACTTC. This sequence encodes CASSETGASYEQYF.

This CDR3 reads CASSQDKDRYEQFF. The CDR3 nucleotides read TGCGCCAGCAGCCAAGATAAGGACAGGTATGAGCAGTTCTTC. The rearrangement joins TRBV4-1 to TRBJ2-1; 7 nucleotides match TRBD1. This CDR3 region has 14 residues. CDR1 and CDR2 from the germline V gene are MGHRA and YSYEKL. V shed 0 bases and J 8 bases; nucleotides not matched to a gene: 4.

This rearrangement joins TRBV4-1 to TRBJ2-7; D not certain. Trimming left V 1 base short and J 4 bases short, with 14 bases between. Germline values: CDR1 MGHRA, CDR2 YSYEKL. The CDR3 runs to 15 residues. The CDR3 loop is CASSQVADPNYEQYF. As DNA, the CDR3 is TGCGCCAGCAGCCAAGTGGCAGATCCGAATTACGAGCAGTACTTC.

The V gene is TRBV6-5, the J gene TRBJ2-6; D remains ambiguous. This CDR3 contains 13 residues. Per the germline V gene, CDR1 is MNHEY and CDR2 is SVGAGI. V lost 7 bases and J 0 bases, leaving 4 bases between the germline ends. CDR3 nucleotides: TGTGCCAGCACTCTCTCTGGGGCCAACGTCCTGACTTTC. Its translation: CASTLSGANVLTF.

The chain recombines TRBV29-1 with TRBJ1-2; D gene uncertain. V was clipped by 3 bases and J by 8 bases, with 16 bases between them. Germline CDR1 reads SQVTM; CDR2 reads ANQGSEA. This CDR3 is built from 13 residues. The CDR3 sequence is CSVDEGWVGGYTF. The CDR3 DNA follows: TGCAGCGTTGATGAGGGCTGGGTCGGAGGCTACACCTTC.

This chain links TRBV9 with TRBJ1-3; no firm D call. The CDR3 contains 14 residues. The V end was cut by 4 bases, the J end by 0 bases, with 8 bases between. Germline V gives CDR1 SGDLS, CDR2 YYNGEE. CDR3 bases: TGTGCCAGCAGCCCGAGGGACTCTGGAAACACCATATATTTT. Translated: CASSPRDSGNTIYF.

The chain recombines TRBV28 with TRBJ1-5, with D unresolved. V gave up 3 bases and J gave up 9 bases, with 15 bases separating them. The CDR3 runs to 14 residues. The germline CDR1 and CDR2 sequences are MDHEN and SYDVKM. CDR3 residues: CASSFNSLLRPQHF. The CDR3 nucleotides read TGTGCCAGCAGTTTCAACAGCCTCTTGAGGCCCCAGCATTTT.

The V gene is TRBV30, the J gene TRBJ1-2; a possible D gene is TRBD1 (5 bases). V was pared by 4 bases and J by 8 bases, with 17 bases between. The germline CDR1 and CDR2 sequences are GTSNPN and SVGIG (reference sequence). This CDR3 is 13 amino acids long. CDR3 residues: CAWTHTGPGGYTF. The CDR3 DNA follows: TGTGCCTGGACCCACACAGGTCCTGGAGGCTACACCTTC.